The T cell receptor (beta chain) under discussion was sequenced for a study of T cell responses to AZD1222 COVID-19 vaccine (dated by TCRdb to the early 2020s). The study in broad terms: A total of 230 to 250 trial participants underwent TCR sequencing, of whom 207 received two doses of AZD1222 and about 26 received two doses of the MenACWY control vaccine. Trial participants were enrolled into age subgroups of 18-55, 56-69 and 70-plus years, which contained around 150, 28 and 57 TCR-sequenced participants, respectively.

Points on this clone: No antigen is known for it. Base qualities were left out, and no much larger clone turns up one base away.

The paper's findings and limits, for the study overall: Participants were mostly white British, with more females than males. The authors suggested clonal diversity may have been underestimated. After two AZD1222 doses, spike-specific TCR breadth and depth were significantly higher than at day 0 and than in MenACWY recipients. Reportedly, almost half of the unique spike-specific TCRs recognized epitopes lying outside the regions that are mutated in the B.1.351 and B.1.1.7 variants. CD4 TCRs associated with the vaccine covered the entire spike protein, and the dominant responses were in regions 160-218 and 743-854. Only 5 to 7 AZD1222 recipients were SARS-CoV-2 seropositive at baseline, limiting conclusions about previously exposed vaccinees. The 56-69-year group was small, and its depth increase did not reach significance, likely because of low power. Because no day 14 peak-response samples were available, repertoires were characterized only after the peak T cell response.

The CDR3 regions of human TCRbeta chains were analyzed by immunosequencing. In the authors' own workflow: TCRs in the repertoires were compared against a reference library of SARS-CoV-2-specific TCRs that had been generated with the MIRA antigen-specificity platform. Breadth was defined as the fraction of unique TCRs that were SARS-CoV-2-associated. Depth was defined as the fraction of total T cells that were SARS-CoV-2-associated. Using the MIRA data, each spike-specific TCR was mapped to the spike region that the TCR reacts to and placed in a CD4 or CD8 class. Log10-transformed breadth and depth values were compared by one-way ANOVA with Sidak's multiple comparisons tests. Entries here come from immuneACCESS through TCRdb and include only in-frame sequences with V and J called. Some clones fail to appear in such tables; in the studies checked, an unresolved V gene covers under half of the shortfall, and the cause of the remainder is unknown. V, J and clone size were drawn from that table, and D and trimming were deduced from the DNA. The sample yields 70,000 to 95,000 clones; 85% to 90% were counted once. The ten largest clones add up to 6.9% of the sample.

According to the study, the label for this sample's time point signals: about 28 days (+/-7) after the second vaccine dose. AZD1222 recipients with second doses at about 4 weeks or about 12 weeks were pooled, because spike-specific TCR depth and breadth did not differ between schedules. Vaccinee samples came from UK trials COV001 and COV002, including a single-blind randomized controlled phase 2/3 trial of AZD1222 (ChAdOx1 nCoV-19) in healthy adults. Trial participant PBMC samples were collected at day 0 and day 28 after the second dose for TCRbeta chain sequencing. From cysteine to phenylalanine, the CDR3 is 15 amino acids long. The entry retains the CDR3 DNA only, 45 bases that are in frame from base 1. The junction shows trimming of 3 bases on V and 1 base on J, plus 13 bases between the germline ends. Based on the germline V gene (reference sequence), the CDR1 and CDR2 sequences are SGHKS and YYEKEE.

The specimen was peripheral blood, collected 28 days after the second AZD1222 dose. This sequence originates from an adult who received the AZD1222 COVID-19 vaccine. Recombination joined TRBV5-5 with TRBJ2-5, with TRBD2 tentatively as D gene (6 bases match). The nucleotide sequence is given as TGTGCCAGCAGCTGGCGGGGCGGGATCCAAGAGACCCAGTACTTC. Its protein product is CASSWRGGIQETQYF.